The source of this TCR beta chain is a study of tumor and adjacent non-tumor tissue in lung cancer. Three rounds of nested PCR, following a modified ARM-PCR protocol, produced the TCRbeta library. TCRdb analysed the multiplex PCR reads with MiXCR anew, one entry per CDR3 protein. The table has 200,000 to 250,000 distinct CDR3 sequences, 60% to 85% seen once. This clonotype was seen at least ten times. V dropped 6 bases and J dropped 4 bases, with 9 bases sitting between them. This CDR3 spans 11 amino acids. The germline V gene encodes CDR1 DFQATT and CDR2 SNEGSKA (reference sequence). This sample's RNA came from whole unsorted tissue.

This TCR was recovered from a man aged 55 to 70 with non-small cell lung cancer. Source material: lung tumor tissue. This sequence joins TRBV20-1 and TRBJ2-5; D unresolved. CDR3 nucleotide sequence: TGCAGTGCAGCGTCACCAGAGACCCAGTACTTC. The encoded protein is CSAASPETQYF.